This T cell receptor beta chain was sequenced for a study of T cell changes during pregnancy in multiple sclerosis. Using immunoSEQ multiplex PCR, the repertoire was profiled, and TCRdb retains in-frame clones only, with some absent. Among tens of thousands of clones listed, just over 90% were seen once. The sequences come from CD4+ T cells from peripheral blood mononuclear cells, collected before pregnancy. This TCR was sampled from a female donor with multiple sclerosis, enrolled in a pregnancy study.

Here the CDR3 reads CASSQAQGALYGYTF. The CDR3 bases are TGCGCCAGCAGCCAAGCACAGGGGGCCCTCTATGGCTACACCTTC. The chain employs TRBV4-1 and TRBJ1-2; 9 bases are a match to TRBD1. CDR1 MGHRA and CDR2 YSYEKL come from the germline V gene. This CDR3 has 15 residues. V was pared by 1 base and J by 4 bases, with 4 bases of the junction left unmatched.